Listed below are T cell receptor beta chains from one sample, sequenced in a study of T-cell memory formation after mild COVID-19. TCRdb re-called the 5' RACE reads through MiXCR, storing one row per CDR3 protein. Of about 240,000 distinct CDR3 sequences listed, approximately 9% are singletons. Material: PBMCs or a T cell subset sorted from them (not recorded which). The receptors here all came from a man between 18 and 29 years old who had mild COVID-19 (a few samples of this study predate the infection). Cell type and time point are not known. The CDR3 runs from the conserved cysteine through the conserved F or W. Each record gives: V gene, D gene, clone size, J gene, CDR3 DNA, CDR3 protein. D genes are given only for firm matches. Part of the rows lack a size; the others show once, few, many or a class for expanded clones.

>TRBV20-1|TRBD1|NA|TRBJ1-3
TGCAGTTACAGGGGGTACGGAAACACCATATATTTT
CSYRGYGNTIYF
>TRBV2|NA|few|TRBJ2-2
TGTGCCAGTTACTTCTCCGGGGAGATGTTTTTT
CASYFSGEMFF
>TRBV6-2/TRBV6-3|NA|NA|TRBJ2-1
TGTGCCAGCAGTCTCTGGTTAGCCTACAATGAGCAGTTCTTC
CASSLWLAYNEQFF
>TRBV12-5|NA|NA|TRBJ1-5
TGTGCTAGTGGTTTTTTGATCTCCCCGACCTACGATCAGCCCCAGCATTTT
CASGFLISPTYDQPQHF
>TRBV4-3|NA|NA|TRBJ2-1
TGCGCCAGCAGCCTCCACTCACGGTACAATGAGCAGTTCTTC
CASSLHSRYNEQFF
>TRBV20-1|NA|NA|TRBJ2-1
TGCAGTGCTCATCCGGGACATGGGGATGAGCAGTTCTTC
CSAHPGHGDEQFF
>TRBV7-6|TRBD2|NA|TRBJ2-2
TGTGCCAGCAGCTCAAGGCGGGGGTCCGGGGAGCTGTTTTTT
CASSSRRGSGELFF
>TRBV7-2|NA|NA|TRBJ1-2
TGTGCCAGCAGCCCGCGCCGACAGAGCTATGGCTACACCTTC
CASSPRRQSYGYTF
>TRBV6-1|NA|few|TRBJ2-2
TGTGCCAACAGTCGGACAGTTAACGACGGGGAGCTGTTTTTT
CANSRTVNDGELFF
>TRBV5-1|TRBD1|NA|TRBJ2-2
TGCGCCAGCAGCTTCGGACAGGGTGGCGGGGAGCTGTTTTTT
CASSFGQGGGELFF
>TRBV7-3|NA|many|TRBJ2-1
TGTGCCAGCAGCCCCCCAGGGGGGAACCATGAGCAGTTCTTC
CASSPPGGNHEQFF
>TRBV7-2|NA|NA|TRBJ2-1
TGTGCCAGCAGCCAGCCAGGGGGGAATGAGCAGTTCTTC
CASSQPGGNEQFF
>TRBV4-3|TRBD1|many|TRBJ2-7
TGCGCCAGCAGCGAACCGGGACAGGGGTCTCACGAGCAGTACTTC
CASSEPGQGSHEQYF
>TRBV20-1|NA|NA|TRBJ1-3
TGCAGTGCTACAGGGGTTGGAAACACCATATATTTT
CSATGVGNTIYF
>TRBV7-2|NA|many|TRBJ2-7
TGTGCCAGCAGCTTTCGACAGGGAGGATACGAGCAGTACTTC
CASSFRQGGYEQYF
>TRBV6-5|NA|once|TRBJ1-2
TGTGCCAGCAGTTACTCGCCGGCTAACTATGGCTACACCTTC
CASSYSPANYGYTF
>TRBV7-2|NA|NA|TRBJ2-3
TGTGCCAGCAGCTGGGGTGGCGGAACGCAGTATTTT
CASSWGGGTQYF
>TRBV12-3/TRBV12-4|NA|many|TRBJ2-3
TGTGCCAGCAGTCCCCGAGGGGCAGATACGCAGTATTTT
CASSPRGADTQYF
>TRBV4-2|NA|NA|TRBJ2-5
TGTGCCAGCAGCCCCGAGGCGAGGGAGACCCAGTACTTC
CASSPEARETQYF
>TRBV12-3/TRBV12-4|TRBD1|NA|TRBJ1-3
TGTGCCAGCAGTTTGGGACAGGGGTACGGCACCATATATTTT
CASSLGQGYGTIYF
>TRBV4-1|TRBD2|few|TRBJ2-1
TGCGCCAGCAGCCCCTACTGGCGGGGGGGCCCCAATGAGCAGTTCTTC
CASSPYWRGGPNEQFF
>TRBV12-3/TRBV12-4|TRBD1|few|TRBJ1-1
TGTGCCAGCAGAGACACAGGGGCGGTTGAAGCTTTCTTT
CASRDTGAVEAFF
>TRBV6-6|TRBD2|NA|TRBJ2-3
TGTGCCAGCAGTTACTCCGGACTAGCGGGGGGGCCCACAGATACGCAGTATTTT
CASSYSGLAGGPTDTQYF
>TRBV7-9|NA|many|TRBJ2-2
TGTGCCAGCAGCTTAGCGTCGGGACCAAACACCGGGGAGCTGTTTTTT
CASSLASGPNTGELFF
>TRBV10-3|NA|few|TRBJ2-3
TGTGCCACGCTAGCATATAGCACAGATACGCAGTATTTT
CATLAYSTDTQYF
>TRBV20-1|NA|many|TRBJ2-7
TGCAGTGCTAGCCGTGGACAATACGAGCAGTACTTC
CSASRGQYEQYF
>TRBV24-1|NA|many|TRBJ2-1
TGTGCCACCAGTGATTTGGATGAGCAGTTCTTC
CATSDLDEQFF
>TRBV28|NA|few|TRBJ2-5
TGTGCCAGCAGTTTTTCTTGGGCTCCGGAGACCCAGTACTTC
CASSFSWAPETQYF
>TRBV7-2|NA|many|TRBJ2-7
TGTGCCAGCAGCCCACAGTACGAGCAGTACTTC
CASSPQYEQYF
>TRBV20-1|NA|few|TRBJ2-3
TGCAGTGCTCCTCTTGCGGGGTTGGGTTCAGATACGCAGTATTTT
CSAPLAGLGSDTQYF
>TRBV9|NA|NA|TRBJ2-7
TGTGCCAGCACCGTGGGATGGGGTAGGGACGAGCAGTACTTC
CASTVGWGRDEQYF
>TRBV5-1|NA|few|TRBJ1-6
TGCGCCAGCAGCTTGAAGCTGGAGTCACCCCTCCACTTT
CASSLKLESPLHF
>TRBV29-1|NA|NA|TRBJ2-2
TGCAGCGTTGAAAGGGGCCTGAGACCCGGGGAGCTGTTTTTT
CSVERGLRPGELFF
>TRBV5-1|NA|few|TRBJ1-1
TGCGCCAGCAGGACGACAGCCGGATCCACTGAAGCTTTCTTT
CASRTTAGSTEAFF
>TRBV7-9|NA|few|TRBJ2-4
TGTGCCAGCAGAAAGGTGGTAGAAAAAAACATTCAGTACTTC
CASRKVVEKNIQYF
>TRBV12-3/TRBV12-4|NA|NA|TRBJ2-5
TGTGCCATCGAAGCCACCCTGGGGGGGCGTGAGACCCAGTACTTC
CAIEATLGGRETQYF
>TRBV9|NA|NA|TRBJ2-3
TGTGCCAGCAGCCCCTTTCAGGGCACAGATACGCAGTATTTT
CASSPFQGTDTQYF
>TRBV5-1|NA|many|TRBJ1-1
TGCGCCAGCAGCGAAACTCGAGGGAGGACTGAAGCTTTCTTT
CASSETRGRTEAFF
>TRBV12-3/TRBV12-4|NA|few|TRBJ1-4
TGTGCCAGCAGTCTAAGACCTGAAAAACTGTTTTTT
CASSLRPEKLFF
>TRBV7-2|TRBD1|NA|TRBJ2-2
TGTGCCAGCAGCATGCGGACAGGCCACACCGGGGAGCTGTTTTTT
CASSMRTGHTGELFF
>TRBV13|NA|few|TRBJ1-1
TGTGCCAGCAGCCCTCACAGTATGGAAGCTTTCTTT
CASSPHSMEAFF
>TRBV11-2|NA|NA|TRBJ2-3
TGTGCCAGCAGCTTATATTTTCGCAGTCGGAGCACAGATACGCAGTATTTT
CASSLYFRSRSTDTQYF
>TRBV19|TRBD2|NA|TRBJ2-3
TGTGCCAGTACCCGGGGGGGTTTCACAGATACGCAGTATTTT
CASTRGGFTDTQYF
>TRBV5-1|NA|few|TRBJ2-5
TGCGCCAGCAGCTCCGGACGGCACCCTCCAACGCGGGAGACCCAGTACTTC
CASSSGRHPPTRETQYF
>TRBV6-5|NA|NA|TRBJ2-7
TGTGCCAGCAGTTACTCGACAGCGTACGAGCAGTACTTC
CASSYSTAYEQYF
>TRBV10-3|TRBD2|NA|TRBJ2-5
TGTGCCATCAAACCGGGACTAGCGGGAGAGACCCAGTACTTC
CAIKPGLAGETQYF
>TRBV19|NA|NA|TRBJ1-5
TGTGCCAGTAGTACATCCGGGTATAGCAATCAGCCCCAGCATTTT
CASSTSGYSNQPQHF
>TRBV19|NA|NA|TRBJ2-5
TGTGCCAGTAGTAGGGGGGACGGGGAGACCCAGTACTTC
CASSRGDGETQYF
>TRBV12-3/TRBV12-4|NA|few|TRBJ2-2
TGTGCCAGCAGCCCGTCCGGGGGCACCGGGGAGCTGTTTTTT
CASSPSGGTGELFF
>TRBV15|NA|NA|TRBJ1-5
TGTGCCACCAGCTTAAGCCCCCGACAGCCCCAGCATTTT
CATSLSPRQPQHF
>TRBV6-5|NA|NA|TRBJ2-1
TGTGCCAGCAGCTTCGGAAATGAGCAGTTCTTC
CASSFGNEQFF
>TRBV7-2|TRBD2|NA|TRBJ2-2
TGTGCCAGCAGCTCCCCCGCCTTAATAGCGGGGGGGATTGCGAACACCGGGGAGCTGTTTTTT
CASSSPALIAGGIANTGELFF
>TRBV12-3/TRBV12-4|NA|many|TRBJ2-1
TGTGCCAGCAGTTTTCATAATGAGCAGTTCTTC
CASSFHNEQFF